One and the same sample provided the 9 T cell receptor beta chains below, sequenced in a study of cytomegalovirus exposure and HLA in healthy donors. Primers for the PCR totalled 60 Vbeta and 13 Jbeta. Assay: immunoSEQ multiplex PCR; the TCRdb copy retains only in-frame clones and omits some. The sample carries under 200,000 clones, around four fifths recorded once. Sample: PBMCs. The source of these receptors is a woman aged 25 to 45 in good health and CMV-seronegative.

CDR3 sequence reads: CASSRTDYSNQPQHF. The CDR3 DNA follows: TGTGCCAGCAGTCGGACGGACTATAGCAATCAGCCCCAGCATTTT. The chain couples TRBV2 to TRBJ1-5; D unclear. The V and J ends lost 5 bases and 0 bases respectively, with 11 bases between them. Germline V lookup: CDR1 SNHLY, CDR2 FYNNEI. CDR3 length: 15 amino acids.

The chain uses TRBV5-8 and TRBJ2-7; D is possibly TRBD1 (6 bases). The CDR3 sequence is 17 residues long. Germline V gene sequence: CDR1 SGHTS, CDR2 YDEGEE. V was cut by 2 bases and J by 2 bases, with 20 bases left in between. The CDR3 DNA sequence: TGTGCCAGCAGCTTTCATCTCTCGGACAGCAGAGCCTACGAGCAGTACTTC. This sequence encodes CASSFHLSDSRAYEQYF.

The V call is TRBV11-2, the J call TRBJ2-5, with unresolved D. Germline lookup yields CDR1 SGHAT and CDR2 FQNNGV. V lost 3 bases to trimming and J lost 5 bases, with 7 bases between them. The CDR3 has 12 amino acids. The CDR3 spells CASSFQAETQYF. The DNA for the CDR3 is TGTGCCAGCAGCTTTCAGGCTGAGACCCAGTACTTC. The full variable domain, rest sourced from reference TRBV11-2 and TRBJ2-5, is EAGVAQSPRYKIIEKRQSVAFWCNPISGHATLYWYQQILGQGPKLLIQFQNNGVVDDSQLPKDRFSAERLKGVDSTLKIQPAKLEDSAVYLCASSFQAETQYFGPGTRLLVL.

The chain joins TRBV2 to TRBJ2-2, with 9 positions matching TRBD1. The CDR3 extends over 14 amino acids. The J segment lost 6 bases and the V segment lost 4 bases, leaving 3 bases of the junction unmatched. The germline CDR1 and CDR2 sequences are SNHLY and FYNNEI. The CDR3 spells CASSGDRVAGELFF. The CDR3 region has the DNA TGTGCCAGCAGTGGGGACAGGGTGGCCGGGGAGCTGTTTTTT.

A few counts support this clone. A read error may produce the germline difference seen at one junction end. V and J are TRBV30 and TRBJ2-2; D perhaps matches TRBD2 (7 bases). CDR1 and CDR2 from the germline V gene are GTSNPN and SVGIG (reference sequence). The CDR3 consists of 17 residues. The CDR3 reads CAWSVWRGRPNIGELFF. CDR3 coding DNA: TGTGCCTGGAGTGTGTGGCGGGGGCGCCCTAACATCGGGGAGCTGTTTTTT.

The chain combines TRBV2 with TRBJ1-4; tentatively, D is TRBD1 (6 bases). This CDR3 region has 15 residues. Trimming removed 4 bases from V and 8 bases from J, with 17 bases in between. Looked up from germline, CDR1 is SNHLY and CDR2 is FYNNEI. The CDR3 bases are TGTGCCAGCAGTGGACAATCATGGACAGTAGAAAAACTGTTTTTT. Protein product: CASSGQSWTVEKLFF.

In this sample, this clone turned up once. The chain has TRBV2 and TRBJ2-5; no definite D call. Per germline, CDR1 SNHLY and CDR2 FYNNEI. Between the trimmed V and J ends, which lost 3 bases and 5 bases, there was a span of 10 bases. The CDR3 spans 13 residues. Here the CDR3 DNA reads TGTGCCAGCAGTGAGTACCTCAGGGAGACCCAGTACTTC. Translation: CASSEYLRETQYF. The full variable domain, its missing parts supplied by reference TRBV2 and TRBJ2-5, is EPEVTQTPSHQVTQMGQEVILRCVPISNHLYFYWYRQILGQKVEFLVSFYNNEISEKSEIFDDQFSVERPDGSNFTLKIRSTKLEDSAMYFCASSEYLRETQYFGPGTRLLVL.

This clone has more than one count but fewer than ten. The chain joins TRBV19 to TRBJ2-7; 8 bases match TRBD1. The CDR3 runs to 14 residues. Germline trimming cut 5 bases from V and 2 bases from J; bases unmatched to any gene: 5. CDR1 and CDR2 from the germline V gene are LNHDA and SQIVND (reference sequence). Here the CDR3 reads CASSRTGGTYEQYF. The CDR3, as DNA: TGTGCCAGTAGTCGAACAGGGGGAACCTACGAGCAGTACTTC.

The gene calls are TRBV30 and TRBJ1-2, with no clear D. The CDR3 runs to 13 residues. The ends were cut back, 1 base at V and 5 bases at J, with 11 bases in the middle. Germline V gene lookup returns CDR1 GTSNPN and CDR2 SVGIG (reference sequence). The CDR3 protein is CAWSGDGLYGYTF. In DNA form, the CDR3 reads TGTGCCTGGAGTGGAGACGGACTTTATGGCTACACCTTC.